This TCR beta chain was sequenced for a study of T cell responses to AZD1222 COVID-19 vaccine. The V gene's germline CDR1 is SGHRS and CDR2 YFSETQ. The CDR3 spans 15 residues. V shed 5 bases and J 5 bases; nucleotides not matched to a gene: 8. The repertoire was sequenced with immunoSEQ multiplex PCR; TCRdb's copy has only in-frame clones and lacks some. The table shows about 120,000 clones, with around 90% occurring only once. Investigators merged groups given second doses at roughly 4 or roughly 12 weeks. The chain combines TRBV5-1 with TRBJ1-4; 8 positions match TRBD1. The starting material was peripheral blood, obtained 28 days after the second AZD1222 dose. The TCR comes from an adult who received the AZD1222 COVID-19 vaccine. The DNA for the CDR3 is TGCGCCAGCAGTGGACAGGGCCTGGTCAATGAAAAACTGTTTTTT. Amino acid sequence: CASSGQGLVNEKLFF.